This T cell receptor beta chain derives from a study of beta chain features in type 1 diabetes. Looking at the study overall: Sorted cells examined across all samples numbered approximately 100 million.

Trimming stripped 4 bases from V and 7 bases from J, with 4 bases between. The CDR3 sequence is 10 residues long. Germline values: CDR1 DFQATT, CDR2 SNEGSKA (reference sequence). This clone has only one observation. Its antigen is not identified. The study reverse transcribed the entire isolated RNA, so it sequenced expressed TCRB transcripts. Assay used: immunoSEQ multiplex PCR; TCRdb lists only in-frame clones, some missing. This table has approximately 150,000 clones, roughly 60% appearing once. Study-wide points: Naive, central memory and Treg TCRB repertoires appeared more alike in patients than in healthy donors. Moderately but significantly shorter TCRB CDR3s were found in Type 1 diabetes patients in all four CD4+ subsets. Researchers caution that PCR might favor shorter templates, equally among patients and controls.

This TCR was recovered from a young man with type 1 diabetes. The chain carries TRBV20-1 and TRBJ1-4; D is unclear. The specimen was naive CD4+ T cells from blood. In nucleotides, the CDR3 is TGCAGTGCTAAGGGTGAAAAACTGTTTTTT. This gives the protein CSAKGEKLFF.